This entry lists 22 T cell receptor beta chains sequenced from one sample in a study of vaccination effects on CD4 cells after COVID-19. No antigen has been assigned to these receptors. At the end of 10 days of culture, CD4+ T cells were isolated. Sequencing used immunoSEQ multiplex PCR; TCRdb keeps in-frame clones, though not all of them. There are about 51,000 clones in the sample; approximately 81% occur only once, and approximately 8.6% lies in the top ten. The sample was CD4+ T cells from PBMCs cultured without peptide, taken before COVID-19 vaccination. The receptor set was obtained from a human donor who had a prior SARS-CoV-2 infection.

This clone was picked up a small number of times. CDR3 amino acids: CASSPNDGQETQYF. DNA of the CDR3: TGTGCCAGCAGTCCAAACGATGGCCAAGAGACCCAGTACTTC. This chain connects TRBV2 to TRBJ2-5, with D unresolved. This CDR3 comprises 14 residues. Germline assignment: CDR1 SNHLY and CDR2 FYNNEI. V lost 5 bases to trimming and J lost 1 base, with 11 bases between them.

The chain has TRBV5-1 and TRBJ2-5; 10 bases are shared with TRBD1. After removal of 0 bases from V and 4 bases from J, the junction contained 6 bases not matched to a gene. Germline V gives CDR1 SGHRS, CDR2 YFSETQ. There are 16 residues in the CDR3. CDR3 nucleotide sequence: TGCGCCAGCAGCTTGGTAGCGACAGGGGGCGGAGAGACCCAGTACTTC. Translated, it gives CASSLVATGGGETQYF.

The chain joins TRBV6-6 to TRBJ1-4; D gene uncertain. V shed 8 bases and J shed 8 bases, with 24 bases lying between them. The length of the CDR3 is 16 residues. Germline assignment: CDR1 MNHNY and CDR2 SVGAGI (reference sequence). The CDR3 nucleotides read TGTGCCAGCTCTTCCACCACCCTGACATCCCCAGAAAAACTGTTTTTT. Translating gives CASSSTTLTSPEKLFF.

This clone was seen a single time. The chain has TRBV12-3 or TRBV12-4 and TRBJ1-5; 10 nucleotides align to TRBD1. This CDR3 region has 13 residues. The V segment lost 7 bases and the J segment 14 bases; nucleotides outside the gene matches: 11. The CDR3 here is CASTGDRGQREHF. The CDR3 nucleotides read TGTGCCAGCACCGGGGACAGGGGCCAACGGGAGCATTTT.

This chain uses TRBV7-9 with TRBJ2-1; D unresolved. There are 12 residues in the CDR3. Trimming left V 1 base short and J 7 bases short, with 5 bases between. The V gene's germline CDR1 is SEHNR and CDR2 FQNEAQ (reference sequence). CDR3: CASSLDQNEQFF. The CDR3 coding sequence is TGTGCCAGCAGCTTAGACCAAAATGAGCAGTTCTTC.

This chain connects TRBV6-2 or TRBV6-3 to TRBJ1-5; 7 nucleotides agree with TRBD1. Trimming at V came to 6 bases and at J to 0 bases, leaving 8 bases not matched to a gene. The CDR3 sequence is 16 residues long. The germline gives CDR1 MNHEY, CDR2 SVGEGT. As DNA, the CDR3 is TGTGCCAGCAGCCCTGGGACAGTAAATAGCAATCAGCCCCAGCATTTT. This gives the protein CASSPGTVNSNQPQHF.

This clone was seen only a few times. The rearrangement uses TRBV5-4 and TRBJ1-3; D possibly corresponds to TRBD1 (5 bases). CDR1 SGHNT and CDR2 YYREEE come from the germline V gene (reference sequence). CDR3 length: 15 amino acids. V gave up 0 bases and J gave up 4 bases, with 11 bases separating them. DNA of the CDR3: TGTGCCAGCAGCTTGGACGGGGCTGGGGGAAACACCATATATTTT. This gives the protein CASSLDGAGGNTIYF.

This clone was recorded only once. The CDR3 sequence is CASSLETSGANTGELFF. CDR3 in DNA: TGCGCCAGCAGCTTGGAGACTAGCGGGGCGAACACCGGGGAGCTGTTTTTT. The rearrangement joins TRBV5-1 to TRBJ2-2; 11 bases map to TRBD2. This CDR3 contains 17 residues. V shed 0 bases and J 0 bases; nucleotides not matched to a gene: 1. CDR1 is SGHRS and CDR2 is YFSETQ in the germline V gene.

This clone has only one observation. The gene calls are TRBV4-1 and TRBJ1-2, with TRBD1 matching 8 bases. Germline assignment: CDR1 MGHRA and CDR2 YSYEKL. This CDR3 has 14 residues. V lost 1 base and J lost 8; bases outside the gene matches: 6. DNA of the CDR3: TGCGCCAGCAGCCAAGGGACAGGGACGAGGGGCTACACCTTC. It yields the protein CASSQGTGTRGYTF.

The J gene is TRBJ2-7, the V gene TRBV7-9; D might be TRBD2 (5 bases). The length of the CDR3 is 17 residues. The V gene's germline CDR1 is SEHNR and CDR2 FQNEAQ (reference sequence). Trimming took 5 bases from V and 0 from J, leaving 20 bases between them. The CDR3 DNA follows: TGTGCCAGCAGCCCGATTTCGAGTGGGAGTAGCTCCTACGAGCAGTACTTC. Translated, it gives CASSPISSGSSSYEQYF.

This clone has only one observation. The V and J genes are TRBV11-2 and TRBJ2-3; D remains ambiguous. V lost 1 base and J lost 4, with 12 bases in between. Germline V gives CDR1 SGHAT, CDR2 FQNNGV. The CDR3 runs 15 residues. CDR3 in amino acids: CASSLVGWVADTQYF. CDR3 DNA: TGTGCCAGCAGCTTAGTCGGCTGGGTAGCAGATACGCAGTATTTT.

A note on this clone: One junction end does not reproduce the germline sequence, and a read error may be involved. The gene calls are TRBV27 and TRBJ2-7; 11 bases agree with TRBD2. There are 15 residues in the CDR3. The germline V gene has CDR1 MNHEY and CDR2 SMNVEV (reference sequence). The CDR3 region is CASSRSRSTSGAWHF. CDR3 nucleotides: TGTGCCAGCAGCCGATCACGGTCGACTAGCGGGGCTTGGCACTTC.

This clone was seen a few times. The gene calls are TRBV27 and TRBJ2-1, with TRBD2 identical over 13 bases. J was trimmed by 4 bases and V by 7 bases; bases with no gene match: 4. This CDR3 region has 15 residues. CDR1 MNHEY and CDR2 SMNVEV come from the germline V gene (reference sequence). CDR3 loop: CASTGTSGMYNEQFF. The DNA of the CDR3 is TGTGCCAGCACGGGGACTAGCGGGATGTACAATGAGCAGTTCTTC.

The V gene is TRBV6-5, the J gene TRBJ1-1, with D possibly matching TRBD1 (5 bases). Germline CDR1 reads MNHEY; CDR2 reads SVGAGI. V was shortened by 0 bases and J by 1 base, with 9 bases between the two germline ends. The CDR3 spans 15 residues. The CDR3 region is CASSYSQGSNTEAFF. The CDR3 bases are TGTGCCAGCAGTTACTCGCAGGGTTCGAACACTGAAGCTTTCTTT.

This clone is a singleton in its sample. This chain links TRBV4-2 with TRBJ2-7; 13 bases fit TRBD2. Per germline, CDR1 LGHNA and CDR2 YNFKEQ. Trimming took 3 bases from V and 4 from J; bases not matched to a gene: 6. CDR3 length: 16 residues. The CDR3 DNA reads as TGTGCCAGCAGCCAGGAATGGACTAGCGGGGGATACGAGCAGTACTTC. The encoded protein is CASSQEWTSGGYEQYF.

The rearrangement joins TRBV3-1 (or the pseudogene TRBV3-2) to TRBJ2-2; D is unresolved. Trimming stripped 4 bases from V and 7 bases from J, with 10 bases between. This CDR3 region has 13 residues. Looked up from germline, CDR1 is LGHDT and CDR2 is YNNKEL (reference sequence). This CDR3 is CASSLSLVGELFF. Here the CDR3 DNA reads TGTGCCAGCAGCCTTTCCTTGGTCGGGGAGCTGTTTTTT.

The CDR3 protein is CASSLRQGLKSYEQYF. CDR3 bases: TGTGCCAGTAGTCTGAGACAGGGGCTTAAATCCTACGAGCAGTACTTC. The chain is built from TRBV19 and TRBJ2-7; 8 bases are a match to TRBD1. From germline, CDR1 is LNHDA and CDR2 SQIVND (reference sequence). The V gene end was trimmed by 5 bases and the J gene end by 1 base; junction bases not matched to a gene: 10. This CDR3 is 16 amino acids long.

The rearrangement uses TRBV2 and TRBJ1-1; TRBD1 is a possible D gene (5 bases). V was shortened by 8 bases and J by 10 bases, with 20 bases between the two germline ends. Germline-derived CDR1 and CDR2 are SNHLY and FYNNEI. The CDR3 spans 13 residues. As DNA, the CDR3 is TGTGCCAGCCATTTCTGGCAGGGTTCGGCAGCTTTCTTT. Its translation is CASHFWQGSAAFF.

This rearrangement joins TRBV7-2 to TRBJ2-1; TRBD1 or TRBD2 may be the D gene (5 bases each). The V end was cut by 1 base, the J end by 7 bases, with 11 bases between. The germline gives CDR1 SGHTA, CDR2 FQGNSA. This CDR3 region has 14 residues. The CDR3 protein is CASSLGVGVNEQFF. For the CDR3, the DNA is TGTGCCAGCAGCTTAGGGGTGGGGGTGAATGAGCAGTTCTTC.

The V call is TRBV5-5, the J call TRBJ1-2; D unresolved. This CDR3 spans 15 amino acids. In germline, CDR1 is SGHKS, CDR2 YYEKEE (reference sequence). V was shortened by 7 bases and J by 1 base, with 17 bases between the two germline ends. The CDR3 region is CASLPQPQNNYGYTF. The CDR3 region has the DNA TGTGCCAGCCTCCCACAGCCTCAAAATAACTATGGCTACACCTTC.

The chain employs TRBV7-3 and TRBJ2-2; no firm D call. The ends were cut back, 6 bases at V and 0 bases at J, with 8 bases in the middle. Germline CDR1 SGHTA, CDR2 FQGTGA. The CDR3 runs 14 residues. The CDR3 sequence is CASRLTTNTGELFF. The CDR3 region has the DNA TGTGCCAGCAGACTAACCACGAACACCGGGGAGCTGTTTTTT.

The chain recombines TRBV20-1 with TRBJ1-2, with a weak D call TRBD1 (6 bases). Germline CDR1 reads DFQATT; CDR2 reads SNEGSKA (reference sequence). This CDR3 is 10 amino acids long. CDR3 protein: CRAQGNGYTF. CDR3 DNA: TGCAGGGCTCAGGGGAATGGCTACACCTTC.